Sequencing of this T cell receptor (beta chain) was carried out in a study of shared clonotypes between healthy human individuals. Naive CD4+ cells were CD45RA-selected; the remaining cells were memory. Study results and caveats: Between a handful of donors, naive CD4 clonotypes were shared at a level of approximately 5%. Collection of samples was limited to blood; tissue repertoires likely differ.

Each PCR replicate from the sorted subsets contained 200 to 250 ng DNA, which is about 31,000 T cell genomes. The method was immunoSEQ multiplex PCR; TCRdb's version includes in-frame clones alone and lacks a portion of them. The profile shows about 2.3 million clones, 90% to 95% of them singletons. Germline assignment: CDR1 SGHTA and CDR2 FQGNSA. The CDR3 loop spans 15 amino acids. The germline V and J ends were trimmed by 0 bases and 0 bases, with 7 bases remaining between them. In its sample, this clone was seen once. No antigen is known for it. Sequenced material: naive CD4+ T cells from PBMCs. The sample's subset: CD45RA+ positively selected. The chain is built from TRBV7-2 and TRBJ2-3; unclear D gene. The sequence was collected from a man younger than 35 in good health. Some clones in this sample may be carry-over from other donors' samples. CDR3 in amino acids: CASSLAPGSTDTQYF. The CDR3 nucleotides read TGTGCCAGCAGCTTAGCCCCCGGGAGCACAGATACGCAGTATTTT.